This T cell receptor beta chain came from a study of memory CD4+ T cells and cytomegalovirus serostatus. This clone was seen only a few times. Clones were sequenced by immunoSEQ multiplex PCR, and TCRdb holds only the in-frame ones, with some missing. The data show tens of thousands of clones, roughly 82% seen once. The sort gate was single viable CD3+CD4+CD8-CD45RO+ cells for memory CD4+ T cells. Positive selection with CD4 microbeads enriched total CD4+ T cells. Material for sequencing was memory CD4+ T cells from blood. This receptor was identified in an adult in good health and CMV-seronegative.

Here the CDR3 DNA reads TGTGCCAGCAGCGTAGACCACTCCAAGAGGAATGAGCAGTTCTTC. Translation: CASSVDHSKRNEQFF. The chain combines TRBV9 with TRBJ2-1; D is unresolved. Deletions cut 0 bases from V and 7 bases from J, with 14 bases between. The CDR3 length is 15 residues. Germline CDR1 reads SGDLS; CDR2 reads YYNGEE.